The 17 T cell receptor beta chains presented below share a single source sample, sequenced in a study of cytomegalovirus exposure and HLA in healthy donors. It was with 60 Vbeta and 13 Jbeta primers that the PCR ran. Here immunoSEQ multiplex PCR was the method, and the copy in TCRdb shows in-frame clones only, minus some. Here the sample spans some 65,000 clones, approximately 60% being singletons. The sequenced material came from PBMCs. These receptors all come from a young man in good health and CMV-seronegative.

This rearrangement joins TRBV27 to TRBJ2-7; 8 bases fit TRBD1. The germline V gene has CDR1 MNHEY and CDR2 SMNVEV (reference sequence). There are 13 residues in the CDR3. Trimming at V came to 2 bases and at J to 3 bases, leaving 0 bases not matched to a gene. CDR3 region: CASSLTGGYEQYF. The CDR3 coding sequence is TGTGCCAGCAGTTTAACAGGGGGCTACGAGCAGTACTTC.

This chain joins TRBV6-4 and TRBJ1-4, with 12 bases lining up with TRBD1. Germline CDR1 reads MRHNA; CDR2 reads SNTAGT. With 0 bases clipped from V and 12 bases from J, the junction kept 8 bases outside the gene matches. The CDR3 has 16 amino acids. The CDR3 loop is CASSDSGDRGRVELFF. The CDR3 nucleotides read TGTGCCAGCAGTGACTCGGGGGACAGGGGGCGGGTGGAACTGTTTTTT.

This sequence joins TRBV10-3 and TRBJ2-5, with 8 bases matching TRBD1. V lost 7 bases, J lost 6 bases, and 10 bases stayed unmatched. Germline CDR1 is ENHRY and CDR2 is SYGVKD. This CDR3 has 14 residues. The CDR3 DNA is TGTGCCATCAAGGAGGCAGGGGGCTTGAAGACCCAGTACTTC. This translates into CAIKEAGGLKTQYF.

The rearrangement joins TRBV11-3 to TRBJ1-5; no clear D gene. The V gene lost 7 bases and the J gene lost 1 base, with 11 bases spanning the gap. The germline gives CDR1 SGHNT, CDR2 YENEEA. The CDR3 consists of 14 residues. This CDR3 is CASNWYMSNQPQHF. CDR3 coding DNA: TGTGCCAGCAATTGGTACATGAGCAATCAGCCCCAGCATTTT. Based on the CDR3 plus reference TRBV11-3 and TRBJ1-5, the full variable domain is EAGVVQSPRYKIIEKKQPVAFWCNPISGHNTLYWYLQNLGQGPELLIRYENEEAVDDSQLPKDRFSAERLKGVDSTLKIQPAELGDSAVYLCASNWYMSNQPQHFGDGTRLSIL.

A remark on this clone: At one end, the junction sequence differs from germline, possibly due to a read error. The chain links TRBV19 to TRBJ1-5; maybe TRBD1 (6 bases). The CDR3 consists of 15 residues. From germline, CDR1 is LNHDA and CDR2 SQIVND (reference sequence). The CDR3 reads CASSIRQALNRPQHF. The CDR3 nucleotides are TGTGCCAGTAGTATACGACAGGCCTTGAATCGGCCCCAGCATTTT. Filled out from reference TRBV19 and TRBJ1-5, the complete variable domain reads DGGITQSPKYLFRKEGQNVTLSCEQNLNHDAMYWYRQDPGQGLRLIYYSQIVNDFQKGDIAEGYSVSREKKESFPLTVTSAQKNPTAFYLCASSIRQALNRPQHFGDGTRLSIL.

V is TRBV4-2 and J is TRBJ1-1; D may be TRBD1 (5 bases). The germline V gene has CDR1 LGHNA and CDR2 YNFKEQ. Deletions cut 3 bases from V and 3 bases from J, with 14 bases between. The CDR3 has 15 amino acids. Here the CDR3 reads CASSQNQGIDTEAFF. The CDR3 bases are TGTGCCAGCAGCCAGAATCAGGGAATCGACACTGAAGCTTTCTTT.

The chain combines TRBV6-5 with TRBJ1-2; D is perhaps TRBD1 (5 bases). The CDR3 is made up of 14 amino acids. Between the trimmed V and J ends, which lost 6 bases and 2 bases, there was a span of 13 bases. Germline V gene lookup returns CDR1 MNHEY and CDR2 SVGAGI. The CDR3 here is CASSPSDRNYGYTF. The CDR3 DNA follows: TGTGCCAGCAGCCCCTCCGACAGAAACTATGGCTACACCTTC.

The CDR3 loop is CASSVLTGHGYTF. The CDR3 DNA reads as TGTGCCAGCAGTGTGTTGACAGGGCATGGCTACACCTTC. The rearrangement links TRBV25-1 to TRBJ1-2; 7 nucleotides align to TRBD1. This CDR3 spans 13 amino acids. V lost 4 bases and J lost 6; bases outside the gene matches: 5. CDR1 is MGHDK, CDR2 SYGVNS, per germline.

The chain couples TRBV4-2 to TRBJ2-1, with 13 bases that match TRBD2. After removal of 0 bases from V and 3 bases from J, the junction contained 5 bases not matched to a gene. The CDR3 contains 18 residues. In germline, CDR1 is LGHNA, CDR2 YNFKEQ. CDR3 in amino acids: CASSQDGGLAGHYNEQFF. In nucleotides, the CDR3 is TGTGCCAGCAGCCAAGATGGGGGACTAGCGGGGCACTACAATGAGCAGTTCTTC.

This chain uses TRBV6-5 with TRBJ2-7; weak D call: TRBD1 (5 bases). Deletions cut 5 bases from V and 12 bases from J, with 20 bases between. The germline CDR1 and CDR2 sequences are MNHEY and SVGAGI. This CDR3 is 13 amino acids long. The CDR3 sequence is CASSRGREGFRYF. Here the CDR3 DNA reads TGTGCCAGCAGTCGAGGCAGGGAAGGATTTCGGTACTTC.

This clone was seen a handful of times. V gene TRBV5-6 combines with J gene TRBJ1-1; D is perhaps TRBD1 (5 bases). V was clipped by 4 bases and J by 4 bases, with 17 bases between them. In germline, CDR1 is SGHDT, CDR2 YYEEEE. CDR3 length: 15 amino acids. CDR3 loop: CASSEGWAGTTEAFF. The CDR3 region has the DNA TGTGCCAGCAGCGAGGGGTGGGCGGGGACCACTGAAGCTTTCTTT.

This CDR3 is CSVGRAGDSYEQYF. In nucleotides, the CDR3 is TGCAGCGTTGGGCGAGCGGGGGATTCCTACGAGCAGTACTTC. V gene TRBV29-1 combines with J gene TRBJ2-7, with 8 bases matching TRBD2. This CDR3 spans 14 amino acids. Germline loops: CDR1 SQVTM, CDR2 ANQGSEA. V was pared by 4 bases and J by 1 base, with 6 bases of the junction left unmatched.

The DNA of the CDR3 is TGCAGCGTCGGCGGGGGGCTTTACGGTGAAAAACTGTTTTTT. Its protein is CSVGGGLYGEKLFF. This chain uses TRBV29-1 with TRBJ1-4, with TRBD1 as a possible D gene (6 bases). V lost 6 bases, J lost 7 bases, and 18 bases lay in between. The CDR3 totals 14 residues. Germline V gene data show CDR1 as SQVTM and CDR2 as ANQGSEA.

This clone was seen more than once but under ten times. The CDR3 bases are TGTGCCAGCAAGGAGAAGGATGTCAGGAACACTGAAGCTTTCTTT. Translated, it gives CASKEKDVRNTEAFF. V gene TRBV2 combines with J gene TRBJ1-1; unclear D gene. Germline V gene sequence: CDR1 SNHLY, CDR2 FYNNEI. The V gene lost 7 bases and the J gene lost 1 base, with 16 bases spanning the gap. The CDR3 contains 15 residues.

This CDR3 is CASSIDQEDEQFF. The DNA of the CDR3 is TGTGCCAGTAGTATAGATCAGGAGGATGAGCAGTTCTTC. The J gene is TRBJ2-1, the V gene TRBV19; tentative D call: TRBD2 (5 bases). CDR3 size: 13 residues. Germline-derived CDR1 and CDR2 are LNHDA and SQIVND (reference sequence). The V gene lost 0 bases and the J gene lost 8 bases, with 8 bases spanning the gap.

This chain links TRBV30 with TRBJ2-3; D is perhaps TRBD2 (6 bases). V was pared by 5 bases and J by 5 bases, with 11 bases between. The CDR3 loop spans 12 amino acids. Germline assignment: CDR1 GTSNPN and CDR2 SVGIG (reference sequence). CDR3 coding DNA: TGTGCCTGGGGTCCGGGAGAAGATACGCAGTATTTT. It translates to CAWGPGEDTQYF.

The chain links TRBV7-8 to TRBJ1-1; D not certain. Trimming took 1 base from V and 7 from J, leaving 10 bases between them. Germline CDR1 and CDR2: SGHVS and FQNEAQ. This CDR3 has 13 amino acids. Written as DNA, the CDR3 is TGTGCCAGCAGCTTAGATTGGGGAGGTGAAGCTTTCTTT. Its protein is CASSLDWGGEAFF.